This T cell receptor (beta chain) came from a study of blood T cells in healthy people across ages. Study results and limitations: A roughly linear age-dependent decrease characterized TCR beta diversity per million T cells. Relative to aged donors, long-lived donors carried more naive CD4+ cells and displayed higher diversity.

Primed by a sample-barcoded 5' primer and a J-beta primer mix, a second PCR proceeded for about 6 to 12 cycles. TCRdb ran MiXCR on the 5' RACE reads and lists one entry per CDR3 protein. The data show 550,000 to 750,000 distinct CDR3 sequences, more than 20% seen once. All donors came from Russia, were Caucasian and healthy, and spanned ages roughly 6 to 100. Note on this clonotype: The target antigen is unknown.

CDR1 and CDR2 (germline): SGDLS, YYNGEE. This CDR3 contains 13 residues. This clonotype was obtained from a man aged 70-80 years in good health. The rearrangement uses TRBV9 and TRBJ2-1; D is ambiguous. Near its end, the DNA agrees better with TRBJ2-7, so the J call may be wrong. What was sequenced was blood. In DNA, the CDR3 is TGTGCCAGCAGCGTAACCCCCATCAACGAGCAGTACTTC. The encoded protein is CASSVTPINEQYF.